These 27 T cell receptor beta chains were all obtained from the same sample, sequenced in a study of Ad26.COV2.S vaccination and SARS-CoV-2 variants. The treatment denotes: roughly 19 received Ad26.COV2.S at low or high dose, single or two shots; several received placebo; per-sample allocation not given. On day 63 after the first injection, vaccine and placebo recipients gave samples. The repertoire was sequenced with immunoSEQ multiplex PCR; TCRdb's copy has only in-frame clones and lacks some. Seen here are more than 300,000 clones, about nine tenths observed once, and the top ten hold approximately 5.9%. The sequencing used peripheral blood, collected in a trial of Ad26.COV2.S vaccine versus placebo. The receptors here all came from a person aged 18-60 years who received the Ad26.COV2.S COVID-19 vaccine or a placebo.

The chain couples TRBV28 to TRBJ2-3, with TRBD2 matching over 10 bases. V shed 5 bases and J 1 base; nucleotides not matched to a gene: 9. This CDR3 has 17 residues. Germline V gene sequence: CDR1 MDHEN, CDR2 SYDVKM. CDR3 residues: CASSLLAGVEGTDTQYF. The CDR3 DNA follows: TGTGCCAGCAGTCTTCTAGCGGGAGTAGAGGGCACAGATACGCAGTATTTT.

This clone was detected a few times. The chain couples TRBV6-5 to TRBJ1-1; 8 bases are shared with TRBD1. This CDR3 is 13 amino acids long. The junction had 3 bases not matched to a gene; V was cut back by 6 bases and J by 3 bases. CDR1 is MNHEY, CDR2 SVGAGI, per germline. The CDR3 reads CASSLQGDTEAFF. Here the CDR3 DNA reads TGTGCCAGCAGCCTACAGGGGGACACTGAAGCTTTCTTT.

The V and J genes are TRBV30 and TRBJ1-5; D is uncertain. This CDR3 comprises 13 residues. Trimming took off 2 bases at V and 2 bases at J, with 7 bases between the two ends. CDR1 is GTSNPN, CDR2 SVGIG, per germline (reference sequence). The CDR3 spells CAWSYGGNQPQHF. DNA for the CDR3: TGTGCCTGGAGTTATGGAGGCAATCAGCCCCAGCATTTT.

V is TRBV2 and J is TRBJ2-2; 7 bases map to TRBD2. The CDR3 spans 15 residues. J gave up 0 bases and V 11 bases, and 9 bases lay outside the gene matches. Germline V gene data show CDR1 as SNHLY and CDR2 as FYNNEI. The CDR3 DNA reads TGTGCCGGGATCCGGGACTACTCGAACACCGGGGAGCTGTTTTTT. It translates to CAGIRDYSNTGELFF.

This clone was seen a few times. The chain couples TRBV6-5 to TRBJ2-7; D call uncertain. V shed 6 bases and J shed 2 bases, with 11 bases lying between them. The germline gives CDR1 MNHEY, CDR2 SVGAGI. The length of the CDR3 is 13 residues. The CDR3, as DNA: TGTGCCAGCAGACGGGCCGCACCCTACGAGCAGTACTTC. It is translated as CASRRAAPYEQYF.

The V call is TRBV5-4, the J call TRBJ2-3; D ambiguous. The CDR3 sequence is 13 residues long. Germline-derived CDR1 and CDR2 are SGHNT and YYREEE (reference sequence). With 1 base removed from V and 0 bases from J, the gap between germline ends came to 3 bases. The CDR3 DNA reads TGTGCCAGCAGCTTGATTAGCACAGATACGCAGTATTTT. Translation: CASSLISTDTQYF. Complete variable domain (other parts from reference TRBV5-4 and TRBJ2-3): ETGVTQSPTHLIKTRGQQVTLRCSSQSGHNTVSWYQQALGQGPQFIFQYYREEENGRGNFPPRFSGLQFPNYSSELNVNALELDDSALYLCASSLISTDTQYFGPGTRLTVL.

This clone occurred once. This rearrangement joins TRBV4-3 to TRBJ1-4; 9 bases agree with TRBD1. The V gene end was trimmed by 2 bases and the J gene end by 10 bases; junction bases not matched to a gene: 8. The CDR3 has 15 residues. CDR1 is LGHNA, CDR2 YSLEER, per germline. The CDR3 DNA follows: TGCGCCAGCAGCCAAAGGACAGGGGACTTTGGAAAACTGTTTTTT. Encoded protein: CASSQRTGDFGKLFF.

This clone has only a few counts. This sequence joins TRBV6-6 and TRBJ1-4; 8 bases line up with TRBD1. Germline V lookup: CDR1 MNHNY, CDR2 SVGAGI (reference sequence). Trimming cost V 6 bases and J 9 bases; bases outside gene matches: 9. CDR3 length: 14 residues. CDR3 sequence reads: CASRLDRGLQKLFF. CDR3 nucleotide sequence: TGTGCCAGCAGGCTCGACAGGGGCTTGCAAAAACTGTTTTTT.

The J gene is TRBJ1-1, the V gene TRBV7-6, with unresolved D. V was trimmed by 2 bases and J by 2 bases, leaving 9 bases between them. The CDR3 has 14 residues. Germline CDR1 SGHVS, CDR2 FNYEAQ. This CDR3 reads CASSLYRLNTEAFF. The CDR3 DNA follows: TGTGCCAGCAGCTTATACAGATTAAACACTGAAGCTTTCTTT.

The chain links TRBV7-8 to TRBJ1-1; no firm D call. The CDR3 runs 13 residues. The germline gives CDR1 SGHVS, CDR2 FQNEAQ. Trimming left V 2 bases short and J 4 bases short, with 8 bases between. The CDR3 DNA sequence: TGTGCCAGCAGCTTATCCAGGATCACTGAAGCTTTCTTT. Protein product: CASSLSRITEAFF.

This clone was recorded once. The V and J genes are TRBV7-9 and TRBJ1-2; 8 bases agree with TRBD1. V was pared by 2 bases and J by 4 bases, with 9 bases of the junction left unmatched. The germline CDR1 and CDR2 sequences are SEHNR and FQNEAQ (reference sequence). This CDR3 is built from 16 residues. CDR3 protein: CASSLPRGGQAYGYTF. The CDR3 DNA sequence: TGTGCCAGCAGCTTACCAAGAGGGGGACAGGCCTATGGCTACACCTTC.

This chain connects TRBV19 to TRBJ1-5; unclear D gene. V shed 5 bases and J shed 4 bases, with 9 bases lying between them. CDR3 length: 13 residues. The germline CDR1 and CDR2 sequences are LNHDA and SQIVND (reference sequence). CDR3 in DNA: TGTGCCAGTAGTGCCGCCGGGAATCAGCCCCAGCATTTT. The encoded protein is CASSAAGNQPQHF.

There are a few counts of this clone. This chain joins TRBV5-6 and TRBJ1-2; D ambiguous. The CDR3 runs 13 residues. V dropped 4 bases and J dropped 3 bases, with 10 bases sitting between them. Germline V CDR1 and CDR2: SGHDT, YYEEEE. CDR3 in amino acids: CASSIGHHYGYTF. CDR3 sequence (DNA): TGTGCCAGCAGCATCGGGCACCACTATGGCTACACCTTC.

V is TRBV4-3 and J is TRBJ2-3, with TRBD2 identical over 10 bases. Germline loops: CDR1 LGHNA, CDR2 YSLEER. The J segment lost 4 bases and the V segment lost 2 bases, leaving 6 bases of the junction unmatched. The CDR3 has 16 amino acids. CDR3 DNA sequence: TGCGCCAGCAGCCAATCTCCTAGCGGGAGCTCAGATACGCAGTATTTT. Translating it yields CASSQSPSGSSDTQYF.

The V call is TRBV2, the J call TRBJ1-5, with 7 bases aligning to TRBD1. Germline CDR1 SNHLY, CDR2 FYNNEI. The CDR3 contains 13 residues. J gave up 6 bases and V 10 bases, and 9 bases lay outside the gene matches. CDR3 loop: CATRDSFVQPQHF. For the CDR3, the DNA is TGTGCCACCAGGGACAGTTTTGTTCAGCCCCAGCATTTT.

The V call is TRBV20-1, the J call TRBJ2-1, with D perhaps assigned TRBD1 or TRBD2 (5 bases each). V was shortened by 3 bases and J by 5 bases, with 14 bases between the two germline ends. CDR3 size: 14 residues. Germline values: CDR1 DFQATT, CDR2 SNEGSKA (reference sequence). CDR3 loop: CSASTRGRHNEQFF. CDR3 DNA sequence: TGCAGTGCTAGTACTAGGGGACGGCACAATGAGCAGTTCTTC.

The chain is built from TRBV5-1 and TRBJ1-1; a possible D gene is TRBD1 (5 bases). CDR1 and CDR2 from the germline V gene are SGHRS and YFSETQ. The CDR3 consists of 13 residues. V gave up 3 bases and J gave up 4 bases, with 10 bases separating them. CDR3 region: CASSWGRSTEAFF. CDR3 nucleotide sequence: TGCGCCAGCAGCTGGGGCCGGAGCACTGAAGCTTTCTTT.

CDR3 residues: CASSLEGYRVNYGYTF. For the CDR3, the DNA is TGTGCCAGCAGCTTGGAGGGCTACAGGGTGAACTATGGCTACACCTTC. The chain uses TRBV5-5 and TRBJ1-2, with D maybe TRBD1 (6 bases). This CDR3 is 16 amino acids long. Deletions cut 0 bases from V and 2 bases from J, with 14 bases between. Germline lookup yields CDR1 SGHKS and CDR2 YYEKEE (reference sequence).

The chain employs TRBV28 and TRBJ1-5; D is ambiguous. Germline CDR1 is MDHEN and CDR2 is SYDVKM. Trimming took 8 bases from V and 2 from J, leaving 16 bases between them. CDR3 size: 15 residues. DNA for the CDR3: TGTGCCAGCCTTGCTCCCCTTGCCGGCAATCAGCCCCAGCATTTT. Amino acids: CASLAPLAGNQPQHF.

The chain combines TRBV28 with TRBJ2-5; no reliable D call. Trimming removed 2 bases at V and 2 bases at J, with 3 bases between. Germline CDR1 is MDHEN and CDR2 is SYDVKM. The CDR3 has 12 residues. Here the CDR3 DNA reads TGTGCCAGCAGTTTAGGACAAGAGACCCAGTACTTC. This translates into CASSLGQETQYF.

Worth noting for this clone: Other nucleotide sequences from this sample produce the same CDR3. The V call is TRBV19, the J call TRBJ2-7, with TRBD1 identical over 9 bases. Germline assignment: CDR1 LNHDA and CDR2 SQIVND (reference sequence). Trimming removed 6 bases from V and 2 bases from J; junction bases left unmatched: 5. The CDR3 contains 14 residues. The CDR3 here is CASSPGQGTYEQYF. CDR3 in DNA: TGTGCCAGTAGCCCGGGACAGGGTACCTACGAGCAGTACTTC. The full variable domain, completed using reference TRBV19 and TRBJ2-7, is DGGITQSPKYLFRKEGQNVTLSCEQNLNHDAMYWYRQDPGQGLRLIYYSQIVNDFQKGDIAEGYSVSREKKESFPLTVTSAQKNPTAFYLCASSPGQGTYEQYFGPGTRLTVT.

The chain recombines TRBV6-1 with TRBJ2-7; weak D call: TRBD1 (5 bases). This CDR3 is built from 14 residues. CDR1 is MNHNS and CDR2 is SASEGT in the germline V gene. V was trimmed by 0 bases and J by 3 bases, leaving 9 bases between them. DNA of the CDR3: TGTGCCAGCAGTGAAGCAGGGGTGGTCTACGAGCAGTACTTC. Translating it yields CASSEAGVVYEQYF.

The chain joins TRBV7-2 to TRBJ1-2; TRBD1 aligns across 9 bases. Losses at the gene ends were 5 bases for V and 5 bases for J; bases not matched to a gene: 6. Germline CDR1 reads SGHTA; CDR2 reads FQGNSA. The CDR3 spans 14 residues. This chain's CDR3 is CASSPGTGKYGYTF. The CDR3 DNA sequence: TGTGCCAGCAGCCCAGGGACAGGGAAATATGGCTACACCTTC.

The gene calls are TRBV6-5 and TRBJ1-4; D is unresolved. V was shortened by 7 bases and J by 8 bases, with 8 bases between the two germline ends. Germline CDR1 is MNHEY and CDR2 is SVGAGI. The CDR3 has 11 amino acids. The CDR3 is CASMDGEKLFF. In DNA, the CDR3 is TGTGCCAGCATGGATGGAGAAAAACTGTTTTTT.

This chain joins TRBV25-1 and TRBJ2-7; the match to TRBD2 covers 9 bases. CDR1 and CDR2 from the germline V gene are MGHDK and SYGVNS. Unmatched junction bases numbered 3, after V lost 4 bases and J lost 2 bases. This CDR3 spans 14 amino acids. The CDR3 nucleotides are TGTGCCAGCAGTGGACTAGCGGCCCCCTACGAGCAGTACTTC. This gives the protein CASSGLAAPYEQYF.

This clone was found a few times. The chain is built from TRBV30 and TRBJ1-5; TRBD1 is a possible D gene (6 bases). This CDR3 is 14 amino acids long. Germline CDR1 and CDR2: GTSNPN and SVGIG (reference sequence). V lost 3 bases to trimming and J lost 7 bases, with 16 bases between them. The CDR3 nucleotides read TGTGCCTGGAGCGCTGGCAGGGGAGGCCAGCCCCAGCATTTT. It translates to CAWSAGRGGQPQHF.

This clone was recorded only once. This chain joins TRBV5-1 and TRBJ1-6; TRBD1 agrees at 8 bases. J lost 7 bases, V lost 2 bases, and 5 bases had no gene match. The germline V gene has CDR1 SGHRS and CDR2 YFSETQ. This CDR3 contains 15 residues. In nucleotides, the CDR3 is TGCGCCAGCAGCTTACAGGGGACAGGAAATTCACCCCTCCACTTT. Translating gives CASSLQGTGNSPLHF.